This T cell receptor (beta chain) emerged from a study of blood T cells in healthy people across ages. The authors ran a second PCR of roughly 6 to 12 cycles using a sample-barcoded 5' primer and a J-beta primer mix. TCRdb fed the 5' RACE reads into MiXCR, producing one record per CDR3 protein. The table lists roughly 1.6 million distinct CDR3 sequences, roughly a third of them singletons. The CDR3 runs 14 residues. From germline, CDR1 is ENHRY and CDR2 SYGVKD. J was trimmed by 8 bases and V by 2 bases; bases with no gene match: 6. Sequences were obtained from blood. This TCR derives from a woman aged 25 to 45 in good health. V gene TRBV10-3 combines with J gene TRBJ1-1; TRBD1 matches at 9 bases. CDR3 sequence: CAISEPGQGWEAFF. In DNA, the CDR3 is TGTGCCATCAGTGAGCCGGGACAGGGTTGGGAAGCTTTCTTT.